This is a list of T cell receptor beta chains from one sample in a study of CD8+CD57+ T cells in acquired aplastic anemia. TCRdb reprocessed the reads with MiXCR, giving one entry per CDR3 protein. Of around 200,000 distinct CDR3 sequences in the sample, 55% to 65% are singletons; the top ten hold roughly 50%. Source material: sorted CD4+, CD8+, or CD8+CD57+ T cells (not recorded which) from PBMCs. These receptors were obtained from a human donor with aplastic anemia. CDR3s include the opening cysteine and the closing phenylalanine or tryptophan.

V gene: TRBV7-6
CDR3 protein: CASSLMGARDTIYF

V gene: TRBV29-1
CDR3 protein: CSVEDPRTGTYTDTQYF

V gene: TRBV10-3
CDR3 protein: CAISEPGQGGNQPQHF

V gene: TRBV24-1
CDR3 protein: CATSDSGTSGSFTGELFF

V gene: TRBV20-1
CDR3 protein: CSARDTNFITGKLFF

V gene: TRBV12-3/TRBV12-4
CDR3 protein: CASRPTVSYGYTF

V gene: TRBV7-8
CDR3 protein: CASSPSPTGELFF

V gene: TRBV15
CDR3 protein: CATSRDRDHEQYF

V gene: TRBV14
CDR3 protein: CASSQESWTSGLNNEQFF

V gene: TRBV20-1
CDR3 protein: CSARDRTASGNTIYF

V gene: TRBV7-9
CDR3 protein: CASSLVRDRGFGANVLTF

V gene: TRBV19
CDR3 protein: CASSTRISGGGPDTQYF

V gene: TRBV11-2
CDR3 protein: CASSAAWGADGYTF

V gene: TRBV29-1
CDR3 protein: CSVDTRDIGNYGYTF

V gene: TRBV14
CDR3 protein: CASSPTQGDTEAFF

V gene: TRBV10-2
CDR3 protein: CASSEGLAGAHEQYF

V gene: TRBV12-3/TRBV12-4
CDR3 protein: CASRGQLTNQPQHF

V gene: TRBV7-9
CDR3 protein: CASSLGGGRLEQETQYF

V gene: TRBV9
CDR3 protein: CASSISTGMNYGYTF

V gene: TRBV7-9
CDR3 protein: CASSLMDSFGETQYF

V gene: TRBV19
CDR3 protein: CASSIRTGELFF

V gene: TRBV10-3
CDR3 protein: CATSPGGTEAFF

V gene: TRBV14
CDR3 protein: CASRKEGSEQYF

V gene: TRBV24-1
CDR3 protein: CATSDSLLGQGEQETQYF

V gene: TRBV10-3
CDR3 protein: CATQGSGGGRSPLHF

V gene: TRBV20-1
CDR3 protein: CSLEAPHYEQYF

V gene: TRBV29-1
CDR3 protein: CSVVGLAGNNEQFF

V gene: TRBV30
CDR3 protein: CAWVRGPDTQYF

V gene: TRBV5-6
CDR3 protein: CASSSGLAPDTQYF